This paragraph reports one T cell receptor (beta chain). One entry per CDR3 protein results from TCRdb running MiXCR on the 5' RACE reads. Counted here are 1.5 million or so distinct CDR3 sequences, roughly a third occurring once; the ten biggest clones make up about 0.27%. The CDR3 covers 13 residues. Trimming removed 4 bases from V and 4 bases from J, with 10 bases in between. CDR1 and CDR2 (germline): MGHRA, YSYEKL. The data were taken from a study of identical twins. Among all donors, each was a healthy Caucasian. The rearrangement links TRBV4-1 to TRBJ1-2; no clear D. The receptor was derived from a newborn girl in good health. The sample consisted of cord blood. The DNA of the CDR3 is TGCGCCAGCAGCCCAACCCGGGTCTATGGCTACACCTTC. Translated, it gives CASSPTRVYGYTF.